These 2 T cell receptor beta chains came from one sample sequenced in a study of T cell repertoires in cytomegalovirus infection. Each CDR3 protein gets one entry after TCRdb re-called the reads with MiXCR. Seen here are 800,000 to 950,000 distinct CDR3 sequences, about 33% observed once, and the top ten hold approximately 13%. No antigen has been assigned to these receptors. This material consisted of cultured CD8+ T cells from PBMCs, taken from culture after CMV antigen stimulation. The receptor source for this set is a human donor in good health (CMV status not recorded). Some clones in this sample may be carry-over from other donors' samples.

In this sample, this clonotype turned up many times. The chain carries TRBV7-2 and TRBJ1-6, with 8 bases lining up with TRBD1. The CDR3 is 13 residues long. In germline, CDR1 is SGHTA, CDR2 FQGNSA. J gave up 9 bases and V 3 bases, and 1 base lay outside the gene matches. The CDR3 loop is CASSFQGASPLHF. The CDR3 DNA sequence: TGTGCCAGCAGCTTCCAGGGGGCTTCACCCCTCCACTTT. The full variable domain, its missing parts supplied by reference TRBV7-2 and TRBJ1-6, is GAGVSQSPSNKVTEKGKDVELRCDPISGHTALYWYRQSLGQGLEFLIYFQGNSAPDKSGLPSDRFSAERTGGSVSTLTIQRTQQEDSAVYLCASSFQGASPLHFGNGTRLTVT.

This clonotype was seen more than once but under ten times. CDR3: CASSYEGTQNTEAFF. DNA of the CDR3: TGTGCCAGCAGTTACGAAGGGACCCAAAACACTGAAGCTTTCTTT. The chain uses TRBV6-8 and TRBJ1-1; TRBD1 is a possible D gene (5 bases). Trimming removed 2 bases from V and 2 bases from J, with 12 bases in between. The CDR3 has 15 amino acids. Germline CDR1 and CDR2: MNHGY and SAAAGT.